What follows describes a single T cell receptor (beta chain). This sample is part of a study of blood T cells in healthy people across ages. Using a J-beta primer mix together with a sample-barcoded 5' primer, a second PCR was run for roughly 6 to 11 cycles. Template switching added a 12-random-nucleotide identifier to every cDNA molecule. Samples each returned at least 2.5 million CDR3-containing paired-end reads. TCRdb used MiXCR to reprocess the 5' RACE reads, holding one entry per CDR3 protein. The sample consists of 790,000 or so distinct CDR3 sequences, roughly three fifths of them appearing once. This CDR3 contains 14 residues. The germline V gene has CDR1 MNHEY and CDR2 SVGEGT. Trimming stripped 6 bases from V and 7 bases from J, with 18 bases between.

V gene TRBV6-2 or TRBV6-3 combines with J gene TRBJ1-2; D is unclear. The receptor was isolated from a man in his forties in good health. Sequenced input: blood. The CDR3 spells CASSTQPTVPGYTF. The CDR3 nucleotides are TGTGCCAGCAGCACCCAACCGACCGTCCCTGGCTACACCTTC.